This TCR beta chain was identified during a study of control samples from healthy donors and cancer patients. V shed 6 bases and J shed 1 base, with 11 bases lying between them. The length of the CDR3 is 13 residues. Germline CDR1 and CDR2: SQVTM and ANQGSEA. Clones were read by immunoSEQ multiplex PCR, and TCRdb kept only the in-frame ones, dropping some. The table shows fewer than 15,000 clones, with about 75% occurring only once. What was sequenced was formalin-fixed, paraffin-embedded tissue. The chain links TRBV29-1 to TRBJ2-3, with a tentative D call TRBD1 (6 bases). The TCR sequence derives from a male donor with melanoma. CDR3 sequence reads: CSVDWTGTDTQYF. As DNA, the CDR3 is TGCAGCGTGGATTGGACAGGCACAGATACGCAGTATTTT.